This T cell receptor beta chain was sequenced in a study of response to subunit inactivated influenza vaccine. TCRdb called the RT-PCR reads again in MiXCR, with one record for every CDR3 protein. The sample lists over 650,000 distinct CDR3 sequences; less than 20% were seen once. V was pared by 5 bases and J by 0 bases, with 6 bases of the junction left unmatched. The CDR3 contains 16 residues. The germline V gene has CDR1 MNHNS and CDR2 SASEGT. The sequenced sample was PBMCs from blood, obtained about 5 days after vaccination. The TCR was taken from a man in his fifties who received an inactivated influenza vaccine. The V gene is TRBV6-1, the J gene TRBJ2-1; 8 positions match TRBD1. CDR3 protein: CASSPAGGVSYNEQFF. The CDR3 coding sequence is TGTGCCAGCAGTCCCGCAGGGGGCGTCTCCTACAATGAGCAGTTCTTC.